The rows below give T cell receptor beta chains drawn from one sample of a study of T cells in Graves' hyperthyroidism and ophthalmopathy. TCRdb used MiXCR to reprocess the multiplex PCR reads, holding one entry per CDR3 protein. Found here are more than 500,000 distinct CDR3 sequences, 12% to 15% of them singletons; the top ten hold approximately 15%. Specimen: blood. The receptor set was obtained from a woman aged 40 to 50 with Graves' hyperthyroidism. Both conserved end residues are part of each CDR3. Each record gives: J gene, V gene, CDR3 protein.

j_gene: TRBJ2-7; v_gene: TRBV19; CDR3aa: CASSAAGTGGLEQYF
j_gene: TRBJ1-1; v_gene: TRBV27; CDR3aa: CASSLTPRGTEAFF
j_gene: TRBJ2-1; v_gene: TRBV12-5; CDR3aa: CASGLVLAGLGLENEQFF
j_gene: TRBJ1-2; v_gene: TRBV28; CDR3aa: CASSLTPGPTSSGYTF
j_gene: TRBJ2-3; v_gene: TRBV11-3; CDR3aa: CASSLGGGTTDTQYF
j_gene: TRBJ1-1; v_gene: TRBV27; CDR3aa: CASNPGTGFPNTEAFF
j_gene: TRBJ2-7; v_gene: TRBV28; CDR3aa: CASREGGQYEQYF
j_gene: TRBJ2-3; v_gene: TRBV28; CDR3aa: CASSSGQRGSTDTQYF
j_gene: TRBJ2-4; v_gene: TRBV3-1; CDR3aa: CASSAVEAGIQYF
j_gene: TRBJ2-2; v_gene: TRBV19; CDR3aa: CASSMLDARTGELFF
j_gene: TRBJ2-1; v_gene: TRBV10-3; CDR3aa: CAIKSGRASYNEQFF
j_gene: TRBJ2-1; v_gene: TRBV11-2; CDR3aa: CASSGYRGSYDEQFF
j_gene: TRBJ1-6; v_gene: TRBV25-1; CDR3aa: CASSDVVFNSPLHF
j_gene: TRBJ1-5; v_gene: TRBV12-3/TRBV12-4; CDR3aa: CASSDQVVASNQPQHF
j_gene: TRBJ2-7; v_gene: TRBV28; CDR3aa: CASSLVTTYEQYF
j_gene: TRBJ2-7; v_gene: TRBV7-2; CDR3aa: CASSETSGISYEQYF
j_gene: TRBJ1-2; v_gene: TRBV7-2; CDR3aa: CASSPGVSYGGYTF
j_gene: TRBJ2-3; v_gene: TRBV5-1; CDR3aa: CASSLAQPGQTQYF
j_gene: TRBJ2-2; v_gene: TRBV27; CDR3aa: CASSLTQEVGELFF
j_gene: TRBJ2-7; v_gene: TRBV29-1; CDR3aa: CSARDSPYEQYF
j_gene: TRBJ2-2; v_gene: TRBV10-1; CDR3aa: CASSETPSPTGELFF
j_gene: TRBJ2-2; v_gene: TRBV2; CDR3aa: CASRPDGGYTGELFF
j_gene: TRBJ2-7; v_gene: TRBV5-1; CDR3aa: CASSLGSGIYEQYF
j_gene: TRBJ2-3; v_gene: TRBV11-2; CDR3aa: CASSPDRSTDTQYF
j_gene: TRBJ2-3; v_gene: TRBV24-1; CDR3aa: CATSDPRAGGPSDTQYF
j_gene: TRBJ1-5; v_gene: TRBV20-1; CDR3aa: CSALLATASNQPQHF
j_gene: TRBJ2-3; v_gene: TRBV4-1; CDR3aa: CASSQGSGTRKTDTQYF
j_gene: TRBJ2-1; v_gene: TRBV10-3; CDR3aa: CAITTSGSVRDEQFF
j_gene: TRBJ2-7; v_gene: TRBV6-1; CDR3aa: CASTPRWAGRVYEQYF
j_gene: TRBJ2-3; v_gene: TRBV3-1; CDR3aa: CASSRAQGSDTQYF
j_gene: TRBJ2-7; v_gene: TRBV6-1; CDR3aa: CASRVRGRGEQYF